This note documents a single TCR beta chain sequence. What it binds is not known. An equimolar mix of two oligonucleotides served as the beta constant-region primer for TRBC1 and TRBC2. Ligated cDNA was amplified by four rounds of PCR with nested alpha and beta constant-region primers and SP2. TCRdb analysed the UMI-ligation and nested PCR reads with MiXCR anew, one entry per CDR3 protein. The data show about 82,000 distinct CDR3 sequences, about 10% seen once. These data come from a study of naive and memory T cell subsets. Whole-study results and caveats: Over 95% of naive TCR sequences appeared only once after error correction, unlike memory subsets.

This TCR came from a human donor in good health. The sequenced material came from naive CD8+ T cells from blood.

The CDR3 loop is CASSGGGTDTQYF. CDR3 sequence (DNA): TGTGCCAGCAGCGGAGGGGGGACAGATACGCAGTATTTT. The chain links TRBV9 to TRBJ2-3; the D gene could be TRBD1 or TRBD2 (6 bases each). The germline V gene has CDR1 SGDLS and CDR2 YYNGEE. The V end lost 3 bases, the J end lost 3 bases, and 8 bases lay between the germline ends. This CDR3 has 13 amino acids.